Listed below are T cell receptor beta chains from one sample, sequenced in a study of shared clonotypes between healthy human individuals. Produced via immunoSEQ multiplex PCR; TCRdb's table is partial and in-frame only. The sample lists about a million clones, about 75% seen once, with 1.4% to 1.5% in the top ten. Material for sequencing was memory CD4+ T cells sorted from blood. The receptors here all came from a man between 18 and 29 years old in good health. Each CDR3 is given with its conserved first and last residue. The size field is filled for only some rows; it gives once, few, many or a size class.

J gene: TRBJ2-7
V gene: TRBV29-1
clone size: -
CDR3 protein: CSVEGGAGEQYF

J gene: TRBJ2-3
V gene: TRBV5-1
clone size: -
CDR3 protein: CASSSRDSGTDTQYF

J gene: TRBJ1-1
V gene: TRBV5-6
clone size: -
CDR3 protein: CASSWTGVNTEAFF

J gene: TRBJ2-2
V gene: TRBV5-4
clone size: -
CDR3 protein: CASSSQTSGGNTGELFF

J gene: TRBJ1-1
V gene: TRBV5-4
clone size: -
CDR3 protein: CASSLGTLNTEAFF

J gene: TRBJ1-4
V gene: TRBV15
clone size: few
CDR3 protein: CATSRPDRRGSRKLFF

J gene: TRBJ2-3
V gene: TRBV30
clone size: -
CDR3 protein: CAWGNKDTQYF

J gene: TRBJ1-5
V gene: TRBV25-1
clone size: few
CDR3 protein: CASSGEVSNQPQHF

J gene: TRBJ2-5
V gene: TRBV9
clone size: -
CDR3 protein: CASSTGTSGGTIQETQYF

J gene: TRBJ2-5
V gene: TRBV5-1
clone size: -
CDR3 protein: CASSFSVSGGSETQYF

J gene: TRBJ1-2
V gene: TRBV6-1
clone size: -
CDR3 protein: CASGANRVKYYGYTF

J gene: TRBJ2-7
V gene: TRBV6-5
clone size: few
CDR3 protein: CASSSGPSSYEQYF

J gene: TRBJ1-5
V gene: TRBV11-2
clone size: once
CDR3 protein: CASSLDRVRGPQHF

J gene: TRBJ2-5
V gene: TRBV6-4
clone size: -
CDR3 protein: CASSEVRGETQYF

J gene: TRBJ2-6
V gene: TRBV7-2
clone size: -
CDR3 protein: CASSGSMTGTLSGANVLTF

J gene: TRBJ2-1
V gene: TRBV6-5
clone size: once
CDR3 protein: CASRDSGSSYNEQFF

J gene: TRBJ1-3
V gene: TRBV7-2
clone size: -
CDR3 protein: CASSVGQAGSGNTIYF

J gene: TRBJ2-7
V gene: TRBV5-1
clone size: -
CDR3 protein: CASSSEGTAYEQYF

J gene: TRBJ1-5
V gene: TRBV7-9
clone size: few
CDR3 protein: CASSGQGSNQPQHF

J gene: TRBJ2-5
V gene: TRBV5-1
clone size: -
CDR3 protein: CASRTSSEETQYF

J gene: TRBJ1-2
V gene: TRBV28
clone size: once
CDR3 protein: CASRESSAGNYGYTF

J gene: TRBJ1-2
V gene: TRBV7-9
clone size: once
CDR3 protein: CASSLALTARDGYTF

J gene: TRBJ1-5
V gene: TRBV19
clone size: -
CDR3 protein: CASSTGTGTPYSNQPQHF

J gene: TRBJ2-7
V gene: TRBV6-5
clone size: -
CDR3 protein: CASSYSTYEQYF

J gene: TRBJ2-1
V gene: TRBV28
clone size: few
CDR3 protein: CASTPPLAGGMNEQFF

J gene: TRBJ1-1
V gene: TRBV15
clone size: -
CDR3 protein: CATSRGPDRYSNTEAFF

J gene: TRBJ2-2
V gene: TRBV5-1
clone size: -
CDR3 protein: CASSYGGTVSNTGELFF

J gene: TRBJ2-1
V gene: TRBV5-1
clone size: -
CDR3 protein: CASSPGAIGSHNEQFF

J gene: TRBJ1-1
V gene: TRBV2
clone size: many
CDR3 protein: CASSELEKTEAFF

J gene: TRBJ2-5
V gene: TRBV6-1
clone size: -
CDR3 protein: CASSERTGETQYF

J gene: TRBJ2-2
V gene: TRBV10-3
clone size: -
CDR3 protein: CAIGQANTGELFF

J gene: TRBJ2-2
V gene: TRBV19
clone size: -
CDR3 protein: CASSSSQGHGGELFF

J gene: TRBJ2-1
V gene: TRBV5-1
clone size: -
CDR3 protein: CASSPTSGGLYNEQFF

J gene: TRBJ2-2
V gene: TRBV5-1
clone size: -
CDR3 protein: CASSLVRLQNTGELFF

J gene: TRBJ1-6
V gene: TRBV11-2
clone size: few
CDR3 protein: CASSLTVQNSPLHF

J gene: TRBJ2-3
V gene: TRBV2
clone size: -
CDR3 protein: CASTSSGGRGRTDTQYF

J gene: TRBJ1-2
V gene: TRBV2
clone size: -
CDR3 protein: CASSGGAAYGYTF

J gene: TRBJ2-2
V gene: TRBV5-4
clone size: many
CDR3 protein: CASRSGFYANTGELFF

J gene: TRBJ1-5
V gene: TRBV9
clone size: -
CDR3 protein: CASSRGGRDQPQHF

J gene: TRBJ2-5
V gene: TRBV7-9
clone size: -
CDR3 protein: CASSLGQGMWETQYF

J gene: TRBJ2-7
V gene: TRBV6-1
clone size: -
CDR3 protein: CASRGQGGGEQYF

J gene: TRBJ2-7
V gene: TRBV5-4
clone size: -
CDR3 protein: CASSWDRASYEQYF